This TCR beta chain was sequenced during a study of OX40 agonist ivuxolimab in advanced cancers. Study-level information: Of mixed ages from about 23 to 90 and averaging around 60 years, the group was around 78% male.

Here immunoSEQ multiplex PCR was the method, and the copy in TCRdb shows in-frame clones only, minus some. This sample yields around 50,000 clones, of which under 85% are seen a single time; approximately 2.8% belongs to the top ten. This clone has only a few counts. This CDR3 has 15 amino acids. Germline V lookup: CDR1 LNHDA, CDR2 SQIVND (reference sequence). The trim removed 6 bases at V and 3 bases at J, leaving 10 bases unmatched. This sequence joins TRBV19 and TRBJ2-5; 7 nucleotides agree with TRBD2. This sequence originates from an adult with an advanced solid tumor such as melanoma, head and neck, liver or kidney cancer. The source material was CD4+ or CD8+ T cells sorted from blood, sampled in a trial of the OX40 agonist ivuxolimab. Here the CDR3 reads CASRLSGIQKETQYF. CDR3 DNA: TGTGCCAGTAGGCTAAGCGGGATCCAGAAAGAGACCCAGTACTTC.